The rows below give T cell receptor beta chains drawn from one sample of a study of cytomegalovirus exposure and HLA in healthy donors. Clones were sequenced by immunoSEQ multiplex PCR, and TCRdb holds only the in-frame ones, with some missing. The sample yields some 76,000 clones, roughly 94% seen once. The sample taken for sequencing was PBMCs. Receptors originate from a young woman in good health and CMV-seropositive. CDR3s include the opening cysteine and the closing phenylalanine or tryptophan. The D gene is left open where the match is weak. Clone size, where shown, is once, few, many, or a class for clones that have expanded.

J	size	V	D	CDR3	DNA
TRBJ2-7	few	TRBV19	NA	CASSIRGATYEQYF	TGTGCCAGTAGTATTCGGGGGGCAACCTACGAGCAGTACTTC
TRBJ1-3	NA	TRBV5-6	NA	CASSLDRGSGNTIYF	TGTGCCAGCAGCTTGGATCGCGGGTCTGGAAACACCATATATTTT
TRBJ2-7	NA	TRBV5-6	TRBD1	CASSAPGQVSYEQYF	TGTGCCAGCAGCGCCCCGGGACAGGTCTCCTACGAGCAGTACTTC
TRBJ1-2	NA	TRBV7-9	NA	CASSFGLAMAGTF	TGTGCCAGCAGCTTTGGACTCGCAATGGCTGGGACCTTC
TRBJ2-1	NA	TRBV5-1	NA	CASSLDRVGYNEQFF	TGCGCCAGCAGCTTGGACAGGGTGGGGTACAATGAGCAGTTCTTC
TRBJ1-1	NA	TRBV7-9	NA	CASSAFTGNTEAFF	TGTGCCAGCAGCGCTTTTACAGGGAACACTGAAGCTTTCTTT
TRBJ1-1	NA	TRBV5-1	TRBD1	CASSLSQTGFMNTEAFF	TGCGCCAGCAGCTTAAGCCAGACAGGGTTCATGAACACTGAAGCTTTCTTT
TRBJ1-1	NA	TRBV27	NA	CASSLFATQGRMNTEAFF	TGTGCCAGCAGTTTATTTGCTACACAGGGCAGGATGAACACTGAAGCTTTCTTT
TRBJ2-2	NA	TRBV18	TRBD2	CASRTAGDTGELFF	TGTGCCAGTCGCACAGCGGGGGACACCGGGGAGCTGTTTTTT
TRBJ1-5	NA	TRBV6-4	NA	CASSDSRSRQKGNQPQHF	TGTGCCAGCAGTGACTCGAGGAGCCGACAGAAGGGCAATCAGCCCCAGCATTTT
TRBJ1-1	NA	TRBV29-1	NA	CSVDQIDSNTEAFF	TGCAGCGTTGACCAGATCGACTCGAACACTGAAGCTTTCTTT
TRBJ2-3	NA	TRBV4-2	TRBD2	CASSQDVGTSGGAADTQYF	TGTGCCAGCAGCCAAGATGTCGGGACTAGCGGGGGGGCGGCAGATACGCAGTATTTT
TRBJ1-4	NA	TRBV7-9	NA	CASSHTGKWEKLFF	TGTGCCAGCAGCCATACAGGGAAGTGGGAAAAACTGTTTTTT
TRBJ1-6	NA	TRBV27	TRBD1	CASRRGTGLRYNSPLHF	TGTGCCAGCAGAAGGGGGACAGGGCTTCGCTATAATTCACCCCTCCACTTT
TRBJ1-3	NA	TRBV7-8	TRBD1	CASSSKTDRVGNTIYF	TGTGCCAGCAGCTCGAAGACGGACAGGGTTGGAAACACCATATATTTT
TRBJ2-5	once	TRBV28	TRBD1	CASWGWGTGGSETQYF	TGTGCCAGCTGGGGTTGGGGGACAGGGGGCTCGGAGACCCAGTACTTC
TRBJ2-2	NA	TRBV4-3	TRBD2	CASSKEGLVSGELFF	TGCGCCAGCAGCAAAGAAGGACTAGTTTCCGGGGAGCTGTTTTTT
TRBJ1-4	NA	TRBV10-3	TRBD1	CAISPDRQGANEKLFF	TGTGCCATCAGTCCTGACCGACAGGGCGCTAATGAAAAACTGTTTTTT
TRBJ2-3	NA	TRBV10-3	TRBD2	CAISESVWGTSGRGADTQYF	TGTGCCATCAGTGAGTCAGTCTGGGGGACTAGCGGGAGAGGGGCAGATACGCAGTATTTT
TRBJ2-1	once	TRBV25-1	TRBD1	CASSLRTGMRPPYVEQFF	TGTGCCAGCAGTCTTCGGACAGGTATGAGACCCCCTTACGTTGAGCAGTTCTTC
TRBJ2-5	NA	TRBV4-2	TRBD2	CASSQGRSPGGQETQYF	TGTGCCAGCAGCCAAGGGAGATCCCCGGGGGGCCAAGAGACCCAGTACTTC
TRBJ2-7	NA	TRBV28	TRBD1	CASLRAGTALSDEQYF	TGTGCCAGCCTAAGGGCCGGGACAGCTCTTTCCGACGAGCAGTACTTC
TRBJ2-1	NA	TRBV6-6	NA	CASSYARQASYNEQFF	TGTGCCAGCAGTTACGCCCGACAGGCCTCCTACAATGAGCAGTTCTTC
TRBJ1-2	once	TRBV28	NA	CASSSSPQGRGGYTF	TGTGCCAGCAGTTCCTCACCTCAGGGGCGCGGTGGCTACACCTTC
TRBJ1-2	once	TRBV7-2	TRBD1	CASSSTGEGYGYTF	TGTGCCAGCAGCTCGACAGGGGAGGGTTATGGCTACACCTTC
TRBJ2-1	NA	TRBV28	TRBD1	CASRLQGAGEQFF	TGTGCCAGCAGGCTCCAGGGGGCCGGAGAGCAGTTCTTC
TRBJ1-5	NA	TRBV27	TRBD1	CASSLAGGASNQPQHF	TGTGCCAGCAGTTTAGCAGGGGGAGCGAGCAATCAGCCCCAGCATTTT
TRBJ2-5	NA	TRBV5-6	TRBD2	CASSLAGAELLQETQYF	TGTGCCAGCAGCTTAGCGGGGGCCGAGCTCCTCCAAGAGACCCAGTACTTC